These T cell receptor beta chains were read from a single sample in a study of T cell repertoires in cytomegalovirus infection. Via MiXCR, TCRdb re-called the reads, giving one row per CDR3 protein. Of under 850,000 distinct CDR3 sequences detected, roughly 35% appear once; the ten largest clones hold around 2.8%. The sample comprised PBMCs. The receptors were gathered from a human donor in good health (CMV status not recorded). Some clones in this sample may be carry-over from other donors' samples. Each CDR3 is given with its conserved first and last residue. The D gene is left open where the match is weak. Clone size appears in some rows only: once, few, many, or a class for an expanded clone.

V gene	D gene	clone size	J gene	CDR3 DNA	CDR3 protein
TRBV19	TRBD2	-	TRBJ2-1	TGTGCCAGTAGTAGAACCCGGACTAGCGGGGGTTCAAGCAATGAGCAGTTCTTC	CASSRTRTSGGSSNEQFF
TRBV7-2	-	few	TRBJ1-4	TGTGCCAGCAGCTTAAACGGAGGAGCAACTAATGAAAAACTGTTTTTT	CASSLNGGATNEKLFF
TRBV4-1	-	-	TRBJ2-7	TGCGCCAGCAGCCCGGGACACCCAGGGTACGAGCAGTACTTC	CASSPGHPGYEQYF
TRBV23-1	-	-	TRBJ1-1	TGCGCCAGCAGTCACCAGCGCAGGGTGGAGGCCACTGAAGCTTTCTTT	CASSHQRRVEATEAFF
TRBV7-2	-	many	TRBJ2-5	TGTGCCAGCAGCCCCGGGAAGACCCAGTACTTC	CASSPGKTQYF
TRBV5-4	-	few	TRBJ2-7	TGTGCCAGCAGCGTACCCCCCGGCGAGCAGTACTTC	CASSVPPGEQYF
TRBV12-3/TRBV12-4	-	few	TRBJ1-5	TGTGCCAGCACCATACGTCAGGGGACGGGCAATCAGCCCCAGCATTTT	CASTIRQGTGNQPQHF
TRBV29-1	-	-	TRBJ2-5	TGCAGCGTTGAGGTTGCAGGACGAGAGACCCAGTACTTC	CSVEVAGRETQYF
TRBV7-9	TRBD1	few	TRBJ1-4	TGTGCCAGCAGCCCCCCCGGGACAGGGGCTGAAAAACTGTTTTTT	CASSPPGTGAEKLFF
TRBV7-6	-	few	TRBJ2-7	TGTGCCAGCAGCTCCCGGCCCGACTCTGGCTACGAGCAGTACTTC	CASSSRPDSGYEQYF
TRBV7-9	TRBD2	-	TRBJ2-1	TGTGCCAGCAGCCCTAGACTAGCGAGTAGGAATGAGCAGTTCTTC	CASSPRLASRNEQFF
TRBV6-2/TRBV6-3	-	-	TRBJ1-5	TGTGCCAGCAGTTACTCGAGACACAGAGCGCAGCCCCAGCATTTT	CASSYSRHRAQPQHF
TRBV28	TRBD1	-	TRBJ1-1	TGTGCCAGCAGCACCGACAGGGGAGTCAGGACCCATGAAGCTTTCTTT	CASSTDRGVRTHEAFF
TRBV7-9	-	many	TRBJ2-3	TGTGCCAGCAGCCGACAGGCGGACTCCGATACGCAGTATTTT	CASSRQADSDTQYF
TRBV7-2	-	many	TRBJ1-2	TGTGCCAGCAGCCGTTGGGACACCGGATTTAACTATGGCTACACCTTC	CASSRWDTGFNYGYTF
TRBV7-6	TRBD2	many	TRBJ2-7	TGTGCCAGCAGCTTAAGGGCTAGCGGGTACGAGCAGTACTTC	CASSLRASGYEQYF
TRBV7-2	TRBD1	many	TRBJ1-2	TGTGCCAGCAGCCCTTGGGGACAGGTTAACTATGGCTACACCTTC	CASSPWGQVNYGYTF
TRBV7-2	-	few	TRBJ1-1	TGTGCCAGCAGCTTAAATGGCCAGGCTATGACTGAAGCTTTCTTT	CASSLNGQAMTEAFF
TRBV6-5	-	-	TRBJ2-7	TGTGCCAGCAGTTACAAGTTCCAGGGGAGGAACGAGCAGTACTTC	CASSYKFQGRNEQYF
TRBV12-3/TRBV12-4	-	many	TRBJ1-3	TGTGCCAGCAGTCGACCTTCGGGGAGGCACTCTGGAAACACCATATATTTT	CASSRPSGRHSGNTIYF
TRBV12-3/TRBV12-4	TRBD2	many	TRBJ2-7	TGTGCCAGCGGACTAGCGGGTCTCTACGAGCAGTACTTC	CASGLAGLYEQYF
TRBV24-1	TRBD1	-	TRBJ2-1	TGTGCCACCAGTGCTGGACAGGGCTACAATGAGCAGTTCTTC	CATSAGQGYNEQFF
TRBV7-9	TRBD2	-	TRBJ2-7	TGTGCCAGCAGCTTATTACGTAGTAGCGGGGGGTCGACCTACGAGCAGTACTTC	CASSLLRSSGGSTYEQYF
TRBV6-1	-	few	TRBJ1-2	TGTGCCAGCAGTTCCCCATCCATCTCGGGGGTGGATGGCTACACCTTC	CASSSPSISGVDGYTF
TRBV14	TRBD2	few	TRBJ2-2	TGTGCCAGCAGCCAAGGATTAGCGGGAGCCGGGGAGCTGTTTTTT	CASSQGLAGAGELFF
TRBV7-2	-	many	TRBJ2-3	TGTGCCAGCAGCTCCTATAGCGGAAGCACAGATACGCAGTATTTT	CASSSYSGSTDTQYF
TRBV14	-	-	TRBJ1-3	TGTGCCAGCAGCCATAGACAATCCTCTGGAAACACCATATATTTT	CASSHRQSSGNTIYF
TRBV28	-	-	TRBJ1-1	TGTGCCATCAACTACGAATGGGAGGGAATCGGCTCAAACACTGCAGCTTTCTTT	CAINYEWEGIGSNTAAFF
TRBV28	-	-	TRBJ2-2	TGTGCCAGCAGACCGGGGCCCACCGGGGAGCTGTTTTTT	CASRPGPTGELFF
TRBV28	TRBD1	-	TRBJ1-1	TGTGCCAGCAGTTTTGGAGCGGTCAGGGGGGTCACTGAAGCTTTCTTT	CASSFGAVRGVTEAFF
TRBV10-3	-	-	TRBJ1-1	TGTGCCATCAGTGGAAATATGGGGGGGACTGAAGCTTTCTTT	CAISGNMGGTEAFF
TRBV28	-	-	TRBJ2-5	TGTGCCAGCACCCACAGGGTAGCCCAAGAGACCCAGTACTTC	CASTHRVAQETQYF
TRBV7-2	-	-	TRBJ1-1	TGTGCCAGCAGCGCAGGAATTAGTCTGACTGAAGCTTTCTGG	CASSAGISLTEAFW
TRBV5-6	TRBD1	-	TRBJ1-2	TGTGCCAGCAGCTTGGGACAGGGTTCCGGCTATGGCTACACCTTC	CASSLGQGSGYGYTF
TRBV12-3/TRBV12-4	-	many	TRBJ1-1	TGTGCCAGCAATGGACAGTCGACCTCGAACACTGAAGCTTTCTTT	CASNGQSTSNTEAFF